The 32 T cell receptor beta chains given below trace back to one sample, sequenced in a study of response to subunit inactivated influenza vaccine. TCRdb fed the RT-PCR reads into MiXCR, producing one record per CDR3 protein. The sample has hundreds of thousands of distinct CDR3 sequences; approximately 15% are singletons. The sample in question was PBMCs from blood, obtained approximately 15 days before vaccination. These receptor sequences come from a man aged 45-65 years who received an inactivated influenza vaccine.

This clonotype was counted ten times or more. This chain links TRBV20-1 with TRBJ1-4; no firm D call. Germline CDR1 and CDR2: DFQATT and SNEGSKA (reference sequence). V dropped 0 bases and J dropped 8 bases, with 13 bases sitting between them. This CDR3 is built from 14 residues. In DNA form, the CDR3 reads TGCAGTGCTAGAGATCGCCGGGATGGGGAAAAACTGTTTTTT. Translated: CSARDRRDGEKLFF.

This clonotype was picked up many times. For the CDR3, the DNA is TGCAGCGTTGGGGACAGCCTTCCTGGCTACACCTTC. This encodes CSVGDSLPGYTF. The chain joins TRBV29-1 to TRBJ1-2; 7 bases are shared with TRBD1. The CDR3 extends over 12 amino acids. Germline lookup yields CDR1 SQVTM and CDR2 ANQGSEA. Trimming took 4 bases from V and 7 from J; bases not matched to a gene: 6.

The V gene is TRBV3-1, the J gene TRBJ2-1, with D unclear. V was clipped by 4 bases and J by 8 bases, with 9 bases between them. Germline V gene sequence: CDR1 LGHDT, CDR2 YNNKEL (reference sequence). CDR3 length: 12 amino acids. The CDR3 DNA is TGTGCCAGCAGCCGGGTAGGTCATGAGCAGTTCTTC. Protein: CASSRVGHEQFF.

V usage is TRBV27 and J usage is TRBJ2-7; 8 bases line up with TRBD2. Germline assignment: CDR1 MNHEY and CDR2 SMNVEV (reference sequence). V shed 5 bases and J 3 bases; nucleotides not matched to a gene: 12. The CDR3 is made up of 16 amino acids. DNA for the CDR3: TGTGCCAGCAGTGCCCTTGGCGGGGGGACCAACTACGAGCAGTACTTC. This gives the protein CASSALGGGTNYEQYF.

This clonotype was seen many times. The chain has TRBV7-3 and TRBJ2-2, with D tentatively TRBD2 (6 bases). CDR1 and CDR2 (germline): SGHTA, FQGTGA. V dropped 2 bases and J dropped 4 bases, with 8 bases sitting between them. CDR3 length: 14 residues. As DNA, the CDR3 is TGTGCCAGCAGCTTACCCGGGGGCACCGGGGAGCTGTTTTTT. As protein: CASSLPGGTGELFF. The full variable domain, in which reference TRBV7-3 and TRBJ2-2 provide the parts outside the CDR3, is GAGVSQTPSNKVTEKGKYVELRCDPISGHTALYWYRQSLGQGPEFLIYFQGTGAADDSGLPNDRFFAVRPEGSVSTLKIQRTERGDSAVYLCASSLPGGTGELFFGEGSRLTVL.

This clonotype showed up just a few times. The J gene is TRBJ2-1, the V gene TRBV29-1; TRBD1 agrees at 12 bases. The germline V gene has CDR1 SQVTM and CDR2 ANQGSEA. Trimming at V came to 5 bases and at J to 8 bases, leaving 4 bases not matched to a gene. The CDR3 sequence is 13 residues long. The CDR3 protein is CSVSGTGGYEQFF. For the CDR3, the DNA is TGCAGCGTTTCCGGGACAGGGGGCTATGAGCAGTTCTTC.

The V call is TRBV6-1, the J call TRBJ1-1; 7 nucleotides align to TRBD1. The CDR3 has 12 amino acids. Germline CDR1 MNHNS, CDR2 SASEGT. The J segment lost 7 bases and the V segment lost 6 bases, leaving 5 bases of the junction unmatched. The CDR3 sequence is CASSLRGREAFF. The CDR3 coding sequence is TGTGCCAGCAGCCTTAGGGGGCGTGAAGCTTTCTTT.

This sequence joins TRBV10-3 and TRBJ2-1; 7 nucleotides match TRBD1. V gave up 0 bases and J gave up 3 bases; unmatched junction bases: 5. Germline V CDR1 and CDR2: ENHRY, SYGVKD. The CDR3 totals 16 residues. The CDR3 DNA reads TGTGCCATCAGTGAGTCGGGACAGCCTTACTACAATGAGCAGTTCTTC. Its protein is CAISESGQPYYNEQFF.

This clonotype came up a few times. The chain recombines TRBV20-1 with TRBJ2-2; TRBD1 aligns across 8 bases. This CDR3 contains 13 residues. V dropped 6 bases and J dropped 4; count of bases not matched to a gene: 4. The germline V gene encodes CDR1 DFQATT and CDR2 SNEGSKA (reference sequence). The CDR3 bases are TGCAGTGCAAGGACAGGGTCCACCGGGGAGCTGTTTTTT. Amino acid sequence: CSARTGSTGELFF.

This sequence joins TRBV10-3 and TRBJ2-3, with D tentatively TRBD1 (5 bases). The CDR3 spans 15 residues. CDR1 and CDR2 (germline): ENHRY, SYGVKD. V dropped 3 bases and J dropped 6 bases, with 16 bases sitting between them. The CDR3 loop is CAISDVTKGMDTQYF. In DNA form, the CDR3 reads TGTGCCATCAGTGATGTGACAAAGGGGATGGATACGCAGTATTTT.

The chain is built from TRBV7-9 and TRBJ2-1; D gene uncertain. Germline lookup yields CDR1 SEHNR and CDR2 FQNEAQ (reference sequence). The CDR3 runs 12 residues. Trimming pared 0 bases from V and 10 bases from J, leaving 7 bases between. The CDR3 here is CASSLATAEQFF. Written as DNA, the CDR3 is TGTGCCAGCAGCTTAGCGACGGCCGAGCAGTTCTTC.

This clonotype has just a few counts. This sequence joins TRBV3-1 and TRBJ2-7; D is possibly TRBD1 or TRBD2 (5 bases each). V lost 4 bases and J lost 3, with 22 bases in between. CDR1 is LGHDT, CDR2 YNNKEL, per germline (reference sequence). The CDR3 is 17 amino acids. CDR3 DNA sequence: TGTGCCAGCAGCCCGGGAAGATGGACATTCTTGAGCTACGAGCAGTACTTC. Its translation is CASSPGRWTFLSYEQYF.

The chain employs TRBV2 and TRBJ2-5; TRBD1 or TRBD2 may be the D gene (5 bases each). Germline CDR1 SNHLY, CDR2 FYNNEI. V was pared by 10 bases and J by 7 bases, with 19 bases between. The CDR3 spans 13 residues. This CDR3 reads CAIASGTGSTQYF. CDR3 DNA: TGTGCCATCGCGTCTGGGACCGGCTCGACCCAGTACTTC.

The chain carries TRBV18 and TRBJ1-1, with D unresolved. This CDR3 spans 15 amino acids. Trimming took 6 bases from V and 3 from J, leaving 17 bases between them. Germline lookup yields CDR1 KGHSH and CDR2 LQKENI. The CDR3 sequence: CASSQLGNQDTEAFF. In DNA, the CDR3 is TGTGCCAGCTCCCAGCTAGGGAATCAGGACACTGAAGCTTTCTTT.

This rearrangement joins TRBV29-1 to TRBJ2-7; no firm D call. V was cut by 2 bases and J by 4 bases, with 6 bases left in between. The CDR3 totals 11 residues. Germline lookup yields CDR1 SQVTM and CDR2 ANQGSEA. The CDR3 DNA reads as TGCAGCGTTGAAACGGGTTACGAGCAGTACTTC. Translation gives CSVETGYEQYF.

This rearrangement joins TRBV6-1 to TRBJ2-7, with D perhaps TRBD1 or TRBD2 (6 bases each). Germline V CDR1 and CDR2: MNHNS, SASEGT. V was clipped by 0 bases and J by 1 base, with 10 bases between them. The CDR3 contains 15 residues. The CDR3 reads CASSEAGGKSYEQYF. DNA of the CDR3: TGTGCCAGCAGTGAAGCGGGGGGCAAGTCCTACGAGCAGTACTTC.

The chain employs TRBV11-2 and TRBJ2-2, with TRBD1 as a possible D gene (6 bases). The germline V gene has CDR1 SGHAT and CDR2 FQNNGV. This CDR3 has 15 amino acids. V was cut by 5 bases and J by 5 bases, with 15 bases left in between. The CDR3 region has the DNA TGTGCCAGCAGCGTACTGGGGGCTGGGACCGGGGAGCTGTTTTTT. As protein: CASSVLGAGTGELFF.

This clonotype was detected only a few times. J is TRBJ2-5 and V is TRBV7-2; 9 positions agree with TRBD2. Trimming took 0 bases from V and 2 from J; bases not matched to a gene: 7. The germline gives CDR1 SGHTA, CDR2 FQGNSA. This CDR3 has 17 residues. As DNA, the CDR3 is TGTGCCAGCAGCTTAGCGCGGACGACTAGCGGACAAGAGACCCAGTACTTC. Its translation: CASSLARTTSGQETQYF.

There are a few counts of this clonotype. V gene TRBV2 combines with J gene TRBJ1-1; D remains ambiguous. Germline CDR1 and CDR2: SNHLY and FYNNEI. With 4 bases removed from V and 0 bases from J, the gap between germline ends came to 12 bases. CDR3 length: 15 amino acids. CDR3 nucleotide sequence: TGTGCCAGCAGTGGACATGGCGGAGTGAACACTGAAGCTTTCTTT. It codes for CASSGHGGVNTEAFF.

This clonotype was found a few times. The chain links TRBV20-1 to TRBJ1-1; D is possibly TRBD1 (5 bases). This CDR3 contains 13 residues. Trimming shortened V by 1 base and J by 4 bases, and 10 bases separated the two germline ends. Germline CDR1 and CDR2: DFQATT and SNEGSKA (reference sequence). CDR3 protein: CSARGLGGTEAFF. As DNA, the CDR3 is TGCAGTGCTAGAGGTTTGGGGGGCACTGAAGCTTTCTTT.

This clonotype was seen a handful of times. This rearrangement joins TRBV12-3 or TRBV12-4 to TRBJ2-5; D unclear. This CDR3 is 13 amino acids long. Trimming shortened V by 3 bases and J by 13 bases, and 18 bases separated the two germline ends. The CDR3 is CASSFIPAGPRYF. The CDR3 DNA is TGTGCCAGCAGTTTCATCCCCGCCGGCCCGAGGTACTTC.

This clonotype was detected many times. The chain uses TRBV6-1 and TRBJ2-7; D unclear. The V gene lost 5 bases and the J gene lost 2 bases, with 10 bases spanning the gap. This CDR3 has 13 amino acids. CDR1 and CDR2 from the germline V gene are MNHNS and SASEGT. CDR3 nucleotides: TGTGCCAGCAGTCCACGAGATACCTACGAGCAGTACTTC. Translating gives CASSPRDTYEQYF.

This clonotype was found a few times. This CDR3 is CASSGRDSPTSSYNEQFF. The CDR3 DNA reads as TGTGCCAGCAGCGGCCGGGACAGCCCGACGAGCTCCTACAATGAGCAGTTCTTC. J is TRBJ2-1 and V is TRBV14; TRBD1 aligns across 7 bases. The CDR3 extends over 18 amino acids. The ends lost 5 bases at V and 0 bases at J; junction bases unmatched: 13. The germline V gene has CDR1 SGHDN and CDR2 FVKESK. Supplemented by reference TRBV14 and TRBJ2-1, the full variable domain reads EAGVTQFPSHSVIEKGQTVTLRCDPISGHDNLYWYRRVMGKEIKFLLHFVKESKQDESGMPNNRFLAERTGGTYSTLKVQPAELEDSGVYFCASSGRDSPTSSYNEQFFGPGTRLTVL.

The chain recombines TRBV6-2 or TRBV6-3 with TRBJ2-6; D is ambiguous. In germline, CDR1 is MNHEY, CDR2 SVGEGT. The CDR3 covers 17 residues. V lost 0 bases, J lost 0 bases, and 9 bases lay in between. In DNA, the CDR3 is TGTGCCAGCAGTTACTCGAATCCAGGCTCTGGGGCCAACGTCCTGACTTTC. Residues: CASSYSNPGSGANVLTF.

This clonotype was seen at least ten times. The chain has TRBV7-2 and TRBJ2-7; 7 bases line up with TRBD2. The CDR3 totals 14 residues. V dropped 5 bases and J dropped 4; count of bases not matched to a gene: 8. Germline-derived CDR1 and CDR2 are SGHTA and FQGNSA. CDR3 coding DNA: TGTGCCAGCAGCCCCCGCAGCGGGGATTACGAGCAGTACTTC. It encodes CASSPRSGDYEQYF. Full variable domain (remainder filled in from reference TRBV7-2 and TRBJ2-7): GAGVSQSPSNKVTEKGKDVELRCDPISGHTALYWYRQSLGQGLEFLIYFQGNSAPDKSGLPSDRFSAERTGGSVSTLTIQRTQQEDSAVYLCASSPRSGDYEQYFGPGTRLTVT.

This clonotype appeared a few times. The rearrangement joins TRBV3-1 to TRBJ2-1; D is unclear. Trimming shortened V by 5 bases and J by 9 bases, and 20 bases separated the two germline ends. From germline, CDR1 is LGHDT and CDR2 YNNKEL (reference sequence). The length of the CDR3 is 15 residues. The CDR3 region has the DNA TGTGCCAGCAGCGCCAGCCCCGGTTCTCGGCCTGAGCAGTTCTTC. It translates to CASSASPGSRPEQFF.

The chain recombines TRBV15 with TRBJ2-2; D is tentatively TRBD1 or TRBD2 (6 bases each). CDR3 size: 14 residues. Germline CDR1 LNHNV, CDR2 YYDKDF (reference sequence). V was cut by 6 bases and J by 1 base, with 9 bases left in between. The CDR3 is CATREGGNTGELFF. CDR3 nucleotide sequence: TGTGCCACCAGGGAGGGGGGGAACACCGGGGAGCTGTTTTTT.

The CDR3 DNA is TGTGCCACCAGCAGAGATCAAGGCGTGACTAGCACAGATACGCAGTATTTT. Translation gives CATSRDQGVTSTDTQYF. The chain employs TRBV15 and TRBJ2-3; D ambiguous. Trimming took off 0 bases at V and 0 bases at J, with 13 bases between the two ends. CDR3 length equals 17 residues. The germline V gene encodes CDR1 LNHNV and CDR2 YYDKDF (reference sequence).

This clonotype was detected only a few times. This chain connects TRBV20-1 to TRBJ1-1; D ambiguous. Trimming stripped 3 bases from V and 4 bases from J, with 15 bases between. CDR1 and CDR2 from the germline V gene are DFQATT and SNEGSKA (reference sequence). The CDR3 covers 14 residues. CDR3: CSARRGGPSTEAFF. The CDR3 DNA is TGCAGTGCTAGGAGAGGAGGACCGAGCACTGAAGCTTTCTTT.

The chain couples TRBV2 to TRBJ2-7; 8 positions match TRBD2. The trim removed 8 bases at V and 6 bases at J, leaving 12 bases unmatched. Germline CDR1 and CDR2: SNHLY and FYNNEI. CDR3 length: 14 residues. The CDR3 here is CASSPTGGPGEQYF. As DNA, the CDR3 is TGTGCCAGCTCCCCGACGGGAGGGCCGGGCGAGCAGTACTTC.

V and J are TRBV5-4 and TRBJ2-1; possibly TRBD1 for D (5 bases). V was trimmed by 3 bases and J by 0 bases, leaving 22 bases between them. CDR3 size: 19 residues. Germline V gene sequence: CDR1 SGHNT, CDR2 YYREEE (reference sequence). CDR3 region: CASSSSSGPTRLSYNEQFF. In DNA, the CDR3 is TGTGCCAGCAGCTCGTCCTCAGGGCCAACTCGCCTCTCCTACAATGAGCAGTTCTTC.

This clonotype was counted ten times or more. The chain couples TRBV12-3 or TRBV12-4 to TRBJ2-7; D perhaps matches TRBD1 (5 bases). This CDR3 is 17 amino acids long. The V end lost 1 base, the J end lost 3 bases, and 19 bases lay between the germline ends. The CDR3 sequence is CASSLEYGFGRVYEQYF. For the CDR3, the DNA is TGTGCCAGCAGTTTAGAGTACGGGTTCGGCAGGGTCTACGAGCAGTACTTC.